Each of the 6 T cell receptor beta chains below was sequenced from the same sample in a study of T-cell memory formation after mild COVID-19. TCRdb re-called the 5' RACE reads through MiXCR, storing one row per CDR3 protein. The data show about 250,000 distinct CDR3 sequences, 15% to 19% seen once. The sample taken for sequencing was PBMCs or a T cell subset sorted from them (not recorded which). The receptors were sampled from an adult woman who had mild COVID-19 (a few samples of this study predate the infection). Cell type and time point are not known.

V and J are TRBV25-1 and TRBJ1-4, with TRBD1 identical over 8 bases. Germline CDR1 and CDR2: MGHDK and SYGVNS. The junction had 6 bases not matched to a gene; V was cut back by 3 bases and J by 3 bases. The CDR3 extends over 16 amino acids. The CDR3, as DNA: TGTGCCAGCAGTGATCCCGGACAGGGCCCTAATGAAAAACTGTTTTTT. Translation: CASSDPGQGPNEKLFF.

This clonotype occurred a few times. CDR3 sequence: CATSTYRGGIMNTEAFF. DNA for the CDR3: TGTGCCACCAGCACTTACAGGGGGGGGATCATGAACACTGAAGCTTTCTTT. The rearrangement joins TRBV15 to TRBJ1-1; TRBD1 matches at 8 bases. CDR3 length equals 17 residues. Per germline, CDR1 LNHNV and CDR2 YYDKDF (reference sequence). V shed 4 bases, J shed 0 bases, and the junction held 10 bases outside the gene matches.

This clonotype was detected a few times. The gene calls are TRBV5-1 and TRBJ1-2, with D possibly being TRBD1 (6 bases). The CDR3 runs 14 residues. The V gene lost 4 bases and the J gene lost 0 bases, with 10 bases spanning the gap. Germline V lookup: CDR1 SGHRS, CDR2 YFSETQ. CDR3 coding DNA: TGCGCCAGCAGCGCCGGACAGTCTAACTATGGCTACACCTTC. Amino acids: CASSAGQSNYGYTF.

The V call is TRBV4-2, the J call TRBJ1-2, with TRBD1 matching 8 bases. The CDR3 loop spans 15 amino acids. Germline-derived CDR1 and CDR2 are LGHNA and YNFKEQ. J lost 5 bases, V lost 0 bases, and 5 bases had no gene match. The DNA for the CDR3 is TGTGCCAGCAGCCAAGAAGGGGACAGGCCTTATGGCTACACCTTC. Its protein is CASSQEGDRPYGYTF.

In this sample, this clonotype turned up many times. The chain uses TRBV7-3 and TRBJ2-1; 10 bases are shared with TRBD1. Germline lookup yields CDR1 SGHTA and CDR2 FQGTGA. CDR3 length: 15 residues. After removal of 5 bases from V and 15 bases from J, the junction contained 16 bases not matched to a gene. The chain's CDR3 is CASSKTGGSAGVVFF. DNA of the CDR3: TGTGCCAGCAGCAAGACAGGGGGCTCAGCGGGAGTGGTGTTCTTC.

The CDR3 loop reads CASSQDEVLISGNTIYF. In DNA form, the CDR3 reads TGCGCCAGCAGCCAAGATGAGGTCCTTATCTCTGGAAACACCATATATTTT. This chain joins TRBV4-1 and TRBJ1-3, with unresolved D. Germline V gene lookup returns CDR1 MGHRA and CDR2 YSYEKL. The V gene lost 0 bases and the J gene lost 0 bases, with 12 bases spanning the gap. The CDR3 contains 17 residues.